This paragraph covers one T cell receptor beta chain sequence. No antigen is known for it. Base qualities are not provided; no much larger clone lies one nucleotide away. Reading from cysteine to phenylalanine, the CDR3 counts 15 amino acids. Only the CDR3 portion is preserved as DNA: 45 bases, with reading frame beginning at the first base. CDR1 and CDR2 were assigned from the germline V gene (reference sequence) as MNHEY and SMNVEV. V is pruned by 5 bases and J by 8 bases, leaving 14 bases of the junction without a gene match. The 39 donors, aged about 6 to 95 years, were systemically healthy Caucasian individuals from Russia. Around 10 milliliters of peripheral blood were drawn from each donor into EDTA-treated Vacutainer tubes. Ficoll-Paque density-gradient centrifugation was used to isolate PBMCs, with at least 6.5 million per sample. Trizol reagent was used to extract total RNA from PBMCs, with at least 6 micrograms per sample. For every donor, flow cytometry on a PBMC aliquot measured the percentage of naive CD45RAhigh/CD27high T cells.

This record comes from a study of blood T cells in healthy people across ages (dated by TCRdb to the mid-2010s). Regarding the study in general: In model experiments, template switching captured about one uniquely barcoded TCR beta cDNA molecule for every two T cells. Using deep sequencing normalized with unique cDNA molecular identifiers, the study measured how TCR beta repertoire diversity changes with age. The donors were divided into four age groups: young (average approximately 16 years), middle-aged (approximately 41), aged (roughly 66) and long-lived (82). To avoid experimental bias, donors of different ages were distributed randomly across sequencing lanes. For two donors (one aged 18 to 29 and one aged 80 or older), the study analyzed two additional independent replicas of 1 million unique cDNA reads from the same blood draw. Broad study findings and their caveats: The long-lived group showed more naive CD4+ T cells, fewer expanded clones and increased TCR diversity than the aged group, suggesting age selection. The percentage of naive T cells measured by flow cytometry correlated strongly with observed TCR beta diversity. Observed TCR beta diversity per million T cells fell roughly linearly with age, and a significant reduction was already apparent by age around 40. Because donor CMV infection status was unknown, age-related changes in expanded clonotypes were potentially confounded. Estimates of total diversity based on one million sequenced T cells were regarded as lower bounds and as underestimates. Since profiling was done on bulk unsorted PBMCs, naive and antigen-experienced compartments could not be conclusively compared.

The library relied on 5' RACE. Sequencing took place on an Illumina HiSeq 2500. The second PCR ran for about 6 to 12 cycles and used a J-beta primer mix along with a sample-barcoded 5' primer. A unique molecular identifier was introduced onto each TCR beta cDNA molecule by a template-switch 5' adaptor carrying 12 random nucleotides. Each sample yielded at least 2.5 million CDR3-containing paired-end reads. First-strand cDNA was synthesized from all RNA with the Mint cDNA synthesis kit, primed by a TRBC-specific oligonucleotide. All cDNA was treated with uracil-DNA glycosylase and then went through a first 18-cycle PCR with the universal primers M1SS and BC2_uni_R. The authors processed their data as follows. For normalization, 1 million high-quality reads were randomly selected from each sample, with every read carrying a distinct molecular identifier. Instead of being binned into consensus sequences, reads with shared molecular identifiers were discarded. MiTCR, with a Q25 quality threshold and the strictest error-elimination algorithm, was used for CDR3 identification, clonotype clustering and error correction. A nonparametric unseen species model using Euler transformation provided a lower-bound estimate of total TCR beta diversity. The raw public reads went through TCRdb reprocessing: fastp at Q25, MiXCR clone calling, in-frame beta chains kept. Each CDR3 protein gets just one entry, which takes the most common genes and DNA from the rows behind it. TCRdb assigned the V and J calls; the authors' analysis was not used. The sample yields 1,500,000 or so distinct CDR3 sequences; around 55% were counted once. The ten largest clones take up about 6.3% of the sample.

The chain uses TRBV27 and TRBJ1-2, and 7 junctional nucleotides match TRBD1. This TCR was sampled from a man in his late teens or twenties in good health. Sequenced sample: blood. The DNA is TGTGCCAGCAGTCCAGCTAGAGGGGGCCCATGGGGCTACACCTTC. Translated, this is CASSPARGGPWGYTF.